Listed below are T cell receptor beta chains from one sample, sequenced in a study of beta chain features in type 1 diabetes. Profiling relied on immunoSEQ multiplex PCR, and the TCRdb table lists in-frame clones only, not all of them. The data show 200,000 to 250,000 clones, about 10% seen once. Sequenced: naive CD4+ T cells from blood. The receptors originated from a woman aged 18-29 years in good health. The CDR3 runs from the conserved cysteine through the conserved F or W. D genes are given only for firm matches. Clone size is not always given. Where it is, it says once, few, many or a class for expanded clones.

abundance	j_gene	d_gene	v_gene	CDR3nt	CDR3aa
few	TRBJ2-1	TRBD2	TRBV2	TGTGCCAGCAGTGGACTAGCGGGAGGTGAGGATGAGCAGTTCTTC	CASSGLAGGEDEQFF
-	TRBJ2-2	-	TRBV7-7	TGTGCCAGCAGCTCCCTGCAGGACACCGGGGAGCTGTTTTTT	CASSSLQDTGELFF
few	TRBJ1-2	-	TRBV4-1	TGCGCCAGCAGCCAAGATCGTTCAGCTGGGGACTTACTAAACTATGGCTACACCTTC	CASSQDRSAGDLLNYGYTF
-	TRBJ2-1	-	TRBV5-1	TGCGCCAGCAGCTTGCCCAGTTCCTACAATGAGCAGTTCTTC	CASSLPSSYNEQFF
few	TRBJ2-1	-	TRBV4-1	TGCGCCAGCAGCCAAGAAGGGGAAGGTAGCCCCGGGTTCTTC	CASSQEGEGSPGFF
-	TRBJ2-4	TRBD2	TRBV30	TGTGCCTGGAGTGGAGCCCCGGGGGGTTCCAAAAACATTCAGTACTTC	CAWSGAPGGSKNIQYF
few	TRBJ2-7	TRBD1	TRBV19	TGTGCCAGTAGTATAGTCGGGCAGGGGGTTGGAGAGCAGTACTTC	CASSIVGQGVGEQYF
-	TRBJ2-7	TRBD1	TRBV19	TGTGCCAGTAGTAACGCCGGGACAGGGGGCGTCAAGCAGTACTTC	CASSNAGTGGVKQYF
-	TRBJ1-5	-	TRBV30	TGTGCCTGGAGCCACTTCGGCAATCAGCCCCAGCATTTT	CAWSHFGNQPQHF
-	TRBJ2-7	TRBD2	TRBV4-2	TGTGCCAGCAGCCAAGAAGCCCCGAGAAAAGCGGGAGAATTCTACGAGCAGTACTTC	CASSQEAPRKAGEFYEQYF
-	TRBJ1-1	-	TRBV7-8	TGTGCCAGCAGCAAGGATCGACAAAATGAAGCTTTCTTT	CASSKDRQNEAFF
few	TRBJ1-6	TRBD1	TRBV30	TGTGCCTGGAGTTGGGACAGGAATAATTCACCCCTCCACTTT	CAWSWDRNNSPLHF
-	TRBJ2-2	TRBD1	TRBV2	TGTGCCAGCAGTGTTGACAGGGGGCTTAGGTCCGGGGAGCTGTTTTTT	CASSVDRGLRSGELFF
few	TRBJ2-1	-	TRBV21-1	TGTGCCAGCAGTCCAGGGGGCGCCTACAATGAGCAGTTCTTC	CASSPGGAYNEQFF
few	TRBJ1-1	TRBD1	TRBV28	TGTGCCAGCAGTGGCGCGACAGGGACGAACACTGAAGCTTTCTTT	CASSGATGTNTEAFF
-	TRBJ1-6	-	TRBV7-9	TGTGCCAGCAGCTTAGGGCAGGGTTGGACACCCCTCCACTTT	CASSLGQGWTPLHF
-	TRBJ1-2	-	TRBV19	TGTGCCAGTCCCAGGGTAGTTTATGGCTACACCTTC	CASPRVVYGYTF
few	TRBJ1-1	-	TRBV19	TGTGCCAGTAGGAGAATGAACACTGAAGCTTTCTTT	CASRRMNTEAFF
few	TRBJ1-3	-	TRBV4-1	TGCGCCAGCAGCCAAGTGGGCCCAGAGCGAAACACCATATATTTT	CASSQVGPERNTIYF
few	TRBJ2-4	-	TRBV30	TGTGCCTGGAGTGGGGGCCCCAAAAACATTCAGTACTTC	CAWSGGPKNIQYF
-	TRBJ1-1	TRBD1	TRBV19	TGTGCCAGTATCCCGAACCCACAGGGGCACACTGAAGCTTTCTTT	CASIPNPQGHTEAFF
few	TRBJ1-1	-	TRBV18	TGTGCCAGCTCACCACTCAGGGAATCGGCTGAAGCTTTCTTT	CASSPLRESAEAFF
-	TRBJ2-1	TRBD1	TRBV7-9	TGTGCCAGCAGCTCCGGGACAGGGGACCAAGGAGCCTACAATGAGCAGTTCTTC	CASSSGTGDQGAYNEQFF